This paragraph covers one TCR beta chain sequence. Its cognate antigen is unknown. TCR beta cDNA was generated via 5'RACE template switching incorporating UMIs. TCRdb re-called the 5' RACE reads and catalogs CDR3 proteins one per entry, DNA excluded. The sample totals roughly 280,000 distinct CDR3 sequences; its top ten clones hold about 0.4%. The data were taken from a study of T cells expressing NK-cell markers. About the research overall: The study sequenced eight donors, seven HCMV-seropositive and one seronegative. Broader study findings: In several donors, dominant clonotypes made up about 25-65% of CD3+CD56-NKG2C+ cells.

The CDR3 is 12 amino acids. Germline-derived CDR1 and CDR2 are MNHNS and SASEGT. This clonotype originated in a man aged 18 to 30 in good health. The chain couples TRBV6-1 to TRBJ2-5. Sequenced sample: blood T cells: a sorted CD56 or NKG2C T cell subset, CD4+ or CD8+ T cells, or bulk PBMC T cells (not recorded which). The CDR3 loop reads CASSEALHTPYF.